The entry below describes one TCR beta chain. This record belongs to a study of control samples from healthy donors and cancer patients. The V gene lost 5 bases and the J gene lost 5 bases, with 10 bases spanning the gap. The germline CDR1 and CDR2 sequences are SNHLY and FYNNEI. This CDR3 has 14 residues. Measured with immunoSEQ multiplex PCR; TCRdb has only the in-frame clones, and not every one. The data hold 170,000 or so clones, with 85% to 90% observed a single time. Specimen: blood. The source is a woman aged 45-65 years in good health. The rearrangement links TRBV2 to TRBJ1-6; D is ambiguous. The CDR3 region has the DNA TGTGCCAGCAGTACTCGAAAAAATAATTCACCCCTCCACTTT. Translation gives CASSTRKNNSPLHF.